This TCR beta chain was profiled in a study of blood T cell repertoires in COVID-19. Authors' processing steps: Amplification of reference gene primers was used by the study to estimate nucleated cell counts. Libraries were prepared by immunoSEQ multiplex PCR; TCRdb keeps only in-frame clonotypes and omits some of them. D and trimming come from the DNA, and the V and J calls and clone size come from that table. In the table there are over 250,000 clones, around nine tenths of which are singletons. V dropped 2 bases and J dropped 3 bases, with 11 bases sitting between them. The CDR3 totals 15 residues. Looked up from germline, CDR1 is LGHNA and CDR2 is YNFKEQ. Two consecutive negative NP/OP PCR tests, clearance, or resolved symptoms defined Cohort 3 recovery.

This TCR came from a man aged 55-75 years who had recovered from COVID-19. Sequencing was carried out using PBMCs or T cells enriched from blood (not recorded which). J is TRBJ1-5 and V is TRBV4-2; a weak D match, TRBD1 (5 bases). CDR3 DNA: TGTGCCAGCAGCCAAAGGGGAAAGGACAATCAGCCCCAGCATTTT. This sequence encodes CASSQRGKDNQPQHF.